Given below is one T cell receptor beta chain in context. This entry belongs to a study of blood T cell repertoires in COVID-19. About the research overall: Samples of COVID-19 (acute and convalescent) were obtained from the United States, Italy and Spain.

Assay: immunoSEQ multiplex PCR; the TCRdb copy retains only in-frame clones and omits some. The profile covers about 330,000 clones, with more than 75% appearing a single time and 1.5% to 2% taken by the ten largest. Germline V CDR1 and CDR2: SGHTA, FQGNSA. Trimming took 5 bases from V and 4 from J, leaving 18 bases between them. The CDR3 extends over 16 amino acids. The sequencing input was peripheral blood. The chain links TRBV7-2 to TRBJ1-3, with D tentatively TRBD1 (5 bases). This TCR came from a woman in her fifties or sixties with acute or convalescent COVID-19. This chain's CDR3 is CASSQQTGGGGNTIYF. As DNA, the CDR3 is TGTGCCAGCAGCCAACAGACCGGGGGAGGAGGAAACACCATATATTTT.